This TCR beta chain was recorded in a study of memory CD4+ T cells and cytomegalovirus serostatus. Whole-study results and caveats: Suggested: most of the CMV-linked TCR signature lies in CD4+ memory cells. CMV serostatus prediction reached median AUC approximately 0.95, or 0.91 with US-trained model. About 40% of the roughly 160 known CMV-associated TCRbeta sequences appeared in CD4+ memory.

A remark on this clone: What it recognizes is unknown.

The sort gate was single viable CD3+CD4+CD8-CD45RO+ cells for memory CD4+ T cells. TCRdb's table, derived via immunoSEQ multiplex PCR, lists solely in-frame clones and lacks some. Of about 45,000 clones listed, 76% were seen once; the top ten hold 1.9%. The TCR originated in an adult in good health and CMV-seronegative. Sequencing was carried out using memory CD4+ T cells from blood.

The CDR3 DNA reads as TGTGCCAGCAGCTTAAGCCAGGGCGGGTCACCCCTCCACTTT. Its protein is CASSLSQGGSPLHF. V is TRBV7-8 and J is TRBJ1-6; tentatively, D is TRBD1 (5 bases). This CDR3 has 14 residues. Germline V gene data show CDR1 as SGHVS and CDR2 as FQNEAQ. Between the trimmed V and J ends, which lost 2 bases and 10 bases, there was a span of 12 bases.